Below are 2 T cell receptor beta chains sequenced from a single sample in a study of T cells after yellow fever vaccination (dated by TCRdb to about 2019). Per the publication, the treatment or condition label means: live attenuated yellow fever vaccine strain. Receptor amplification or capture employed 5' RACE. TCRdb names Illumina HiSeq 2500 as the instrument used. TCRdb reanalyzed the raw reads on its own, using fastp at Q25 for trimming and MiXCR for clone calling, and kept in-frame beta chains. Under each unique CDR3 protein, matching rows form one entry showing the most common genes and DNA. For this sample the table gives just under 600,000 distinct CDR3 sequences, of which about 13% were detected only once. Together, the top ten hold about 14% of the sample. Specimen: PBMCs, collected on the day of the yellow fever booster vaccination. The receptors were gathered from a man aged 25 to 45 who received the YFV17D yellow fever vaccine.

The chain combines TRBV6-2 or TRBV6-3 with TRBJ2-2; 7 positions match TRBD1. This CDR3 spans 15 amino acids. CDR1 is MNHEY, CDR2 SVGEGT, per germline. Germline trimming cut 5 bases from V and 6 bases from J; bases unmatched to any gene: 9. CDR3 in DNA: TGTGCCAGCAGTGGTAGGGGGCCGCGACCCGGGGAGCTGTTTTTT. Protein product: CASSGRGPRPGELFF.

The chain has TRBV7-6 and TRBJ2-1, with D hard to call. The V end was cut by 3 bases, the J end by 5 bases, with 11 bases between. This CDR3 contains 14 residues. The germline V gene encodes CDR1 SGHVS and CDR2 FNYEAQ. CDR3 DNA sequence: TGTGCCAGCAGCTTTCGGGCAGGAAACAATGAGCAGTTCTTC. Translating gives CASSFRAGNNEQFF.